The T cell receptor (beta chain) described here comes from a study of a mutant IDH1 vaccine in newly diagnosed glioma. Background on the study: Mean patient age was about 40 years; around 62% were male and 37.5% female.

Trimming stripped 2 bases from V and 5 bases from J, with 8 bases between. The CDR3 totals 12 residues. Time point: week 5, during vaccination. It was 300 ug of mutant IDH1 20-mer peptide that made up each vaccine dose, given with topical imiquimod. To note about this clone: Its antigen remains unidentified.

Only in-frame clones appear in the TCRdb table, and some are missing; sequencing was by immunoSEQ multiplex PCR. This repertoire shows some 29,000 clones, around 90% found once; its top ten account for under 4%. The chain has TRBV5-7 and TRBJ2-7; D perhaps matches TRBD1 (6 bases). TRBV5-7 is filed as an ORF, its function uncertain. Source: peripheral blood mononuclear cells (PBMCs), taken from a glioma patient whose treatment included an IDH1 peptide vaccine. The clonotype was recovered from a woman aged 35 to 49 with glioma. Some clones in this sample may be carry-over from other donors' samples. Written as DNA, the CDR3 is TGTGCCAGCAGCTTTTGGACAGACGAGCAGTACTTC. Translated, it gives CASSFWTDEQYF.